This is a list of T cell receptor beta chains from one sample in a study of cytomegalovirus exposure and HLA in healthy donors. Only in-frame clones appear in the TCRdb table, and some are missing; sequencing was by immunoSEQ multiplex PCR. The table includes hundreds of thousands of clones, about 81% detected once. The sequenced sample consisted of PBMCs. Source of these receptors: a man aged 35 to 55 in good health and CMV-seropositive. The CDR3 runs from the conserved cysteine through the conserved F or W. The order of the fields is J gene, clone size, D gene, V gene, CDR3 DNA, CDR3 protein. A D gene is named only where the DNA matches it firmly. Size is omitted from some rows. Given values are once, few, many or a class for expanded clones.

j_gene: TRBJ2-5; abundance: -; d_gene: -; v_gene: TRBV30; CDR3nt: TGTGCCTGGAACTCCCAGGGACAAGAGACCCAGTACTTC; CDR3aa: CAWNSQGQETQYF
j_gene: TRBJ2-1; abundance: -; d_gene: TRBD2; v_gene: TRBV29-1; CDR3nt: TGCAGCGCTTGGACTAGCGGGAGGGCCAATAATGAGCAGTTCTTC; CDR3aa: CSAWTSGRANNEQFF
j_gene: TRBJ2-7; abundance: -; d_gene: -; v_gene: TRBV7-9; CDR3nt: TGTGCCAGCAGCTTAACTGCCTCCTACGAGCAGTACTTC; CDR3aa: CASSLTASYEQYF
j_gene: TRBJ2-7; abundance: -; d_gene: TRBD1; v_gene: TRBV5-1; CDR3nt: TGCGCCAGTAGGACAGGCGAGACCTACGAGCAGTACTTC; CDR3aa: CASRTGETYEQYF
j_gene: TRBJ1-5; abundance: -; d_gene: -; v_gene: TRBV30; CDR3nt: TGTGCCTGGTCCCGGGACTACAGTCAGCCCCAGCATTTT; CDR3aa: CAWSRDYSQPQHF
j_gene: TRBJ2-2; abundance: -; d_gene: TRBD1; v_gene: TRBV6-5; CDR3nt: TGTGCCAGCAGCTCGGGACAGTCGAACACCGGGGAGCTGTTTTTT; CDR3aa: CASSSGQSNTGELFF
j_gene: TRBJ1-4; abundance: -; d_gene: TRBD1; v_gene: TRBV6-5; CDR3nt: TGTGCCAGCAGACGGGGACAGATTAATGAAAAACTGTTTTTT; CDR3aa: CASRRGQINEKLFF
j_gene: TRBJ2-1; abundance: -; d_gene: -; v_gene: TRBV2; CDR3nt: TGTGCCAGCACCAGGACTGGGATCTACAATGAGCAGTTCTTC; CDR3aa: CASTRTGIYNEQFF
j_gene: TRBJ1-2; abundance: -; d_gene: -; v_gene: TRBV30; CDR3nt: TGTGCCTTACACAGGGTAATATCTAATGGTGGCTACACCTTC; CDR3aa: CALHRVISNGGYTF
j_gene: TRBJ2-5; abundance: -; d_gene: -; v_gene: TRBV11-3; CDR3nt: TGTGCCAGCAGCTTAGTTCCGGGACTCGGCGAGACCCAGTACTTC; CDR3aa: CASSLVPGLGETQYF
j_gene: TRBJ2-2; abundance: few; d_gene: -; v_gene: TRBV5-6; CDR3nt: TGTGCCAGCACCCTACTACAGGGATCTGGCACCGGGGAGCTGTTTTTT; CDR3aa: CASTLLQGSGTGELFF
j_gene: TRBJ1-2; abundance: -; d_gene: TRBD1; v_gene: TRBV27; CDR3nt: TGTGCCAGCAGTTCACGACAGGGCCCCGCTAACTATGGCTACACCTTC; CDR3aa: CASSSRQGPANYGYTF
j_gene: TRBJ2-7; abundance: -; d_gene: TRBD2; v_gene: TRBV15; CDR3nt: TGTGCCACCAGCAGGAAGGCTAGCGGTTTCACCGAGCAGTACTTC; CDR3aa: CATSRKASGFTEQYF
j_gene: TRBJ2-1; abundance: -; d_gene: TRBD2; v_gene: TRBV5-1; CDR3nt: TGCGCCAGCATGACTAGCGGGAGCTTCTACAATGAGCAGTTCTTC; CDR3aa: CASMTSGSFYNEQFF
j_gene: TRBJ2-7; abundance: -; d_gene: -; v_gene: TRBV4-1; CDR3nt: TGCGCCAGCAGCCAAGACGAGGCTGATTCCTACGAGCAGTACTTC; CDR3aa: CASSQDEADSYEQYF
j_gene: TRBJ2-1; abundance: -; d_gene: -; v_gene: TRBV6-5; CDR3nt: TGTGCCAGCAGTACATACACAGGACTAGAGCAGTTCTTC; CDR3aa: CASSTYTGLEQFF
j_gene: TRBJ1-1; abundance: -; d_gene: -; v_gene: TRBV19; CDR3nt: TGTGCCAGTAGTATGGACAGATCGAACACTGAAGCTTTCTTT; CDR3aa: CASSMDRSNTEAFF
j_gene: TRBJ2-1; abundance: -; d_gene: TRBD2; v_gene: TRBV7-9; CDR3nt: TGTGCCAGCAGCTTAAGGGGGGGGACTAGCGGGAGTGATGAGCAGTTCTTC; CDR3aa: CASSLRGGTSGSDEQFF
j_gene: TRBJ2-3; abundance: -; d_gene: -; v_gene: TRBV14; CDR3nt: TGTGCCAGCAGCTCACTCTGGAGGGCAGATACGCAGTATTTT; CDR3aa: CASSSLWRADTQYF
j_gene: TRBJ2-7; abundance: -; d_gene: -; v_gene: TRBV27; CDR3nt: TGTGCCAGCAGTTCGCACAAAATCCGGGACACCGCCTCCTACGAGCAGTACTTC; CDR3aa: CASSSHKIRDTASYEQYF
j_gene: TRBJ2-4; abundance: -; d_gene: TRBD2; v_gene: TRBV28; CDR3nt: TGTGCCAGCAGTTTAACGGGACTAGGATCCAAAAACATTCAGTACTTC; CDR3aa: CASSLTGLGSKNIQYF
j_gene: TRBJ2-3; abundance: -; d_gene: -; v_gene: TRBV6-7; CDR3nt: TGTGCCAGCAGTTACTCGGGGGCGGATACGCAGTATTTT; CDR3aa: CASSYSGADTQYF
j_gene: TRBJ2-5; abundance: -; d_gene: TRBD2; v_gene: TRBV28; CDR3nt: TGTGCCACCACGGGAGGGCCTCGGGAGACCCAGTACTTC; CDR3aa: CATTGGPRETQYF
j_gene: TRBJ2-5; abundance: -; d_gene: TRBD1; v_gene: TRBV27; CDR3nt: TGTGCCAGCAGGGGGACAGTTCGTGTTGGCGAGACCCAGTACTTC; CDR3aa: CASRGTVRVGETQYF
j_gene: TRBJ2-3; abundance: -; d_gene: TRBD1; v_gene: TRBV15; CDR3nt: TGTGCCACCGGTAGGGGGCAGTCCACAGATACGCAGTATTTT; CDR3aa: CATGRGQSTDTQYF
j_gene: TRBJ1-1; abundance: -; d_gene: -; v_gene: TRBV5-1; CDR3nt: TGCGCCAGCCGCGCGGCCTCGAACACTGAAGCTTTCTTT; CDR3aa: CASRAASNTEAFF
j_gene: TRBJ2-1; abundance: -; d_gene: TRBD2; v_gene: TRBV7-9; CDR3nt: TGTGCCAGCAGCCTAGGACTAGCGGGAACGGGCGAGCAGTTCTTC; CDR3aa: CASSLGLAGTGEQFF
j_gene: TRBJ2-7; abundance: -; d_gene: TRBD1; v_gene: TRBV9; CDR3nt: TGTGCCAGCAGCACGAACCCGGGACAGTCCTACGAGCAGTACTTC; CDR3aa: CASSTNPGQSYEQYF
j_gene: TRBJ2-1; abundance: -; d_gene: TRBD2; v_gene: TRBV25-1; CDR3nt: TGTGCCAGCAGTGCGGGACTAGCGGGATACAATGAGCAGTTCTTC; CDR3aa: CASSAGLAGYNEQFF
j_gene: TRBJ1-1; abundance: -; d_gene: -; v_gene: TRBV5-4; CDR3nt: TGTGCCAGCAGCTTGACCGTGAGGGTCGACACTGAAGCTTTCTTT; CDR3aa: CASSLTVRVDTEAFF
j_gene: TRBJ2-7; abundance: -; d_gene: TRBD2; v_gene: TRBV7-9; CDR3nt: TGTGCCAGCAGCCGACCCGGACTAGCCTACGAGCAGTACTTC; CDR3aa: CASSRPGLAYEQYF
j_gene: TRBJ1-5; abundance: -; d_gene: TRBD1; v_gene: TRBV19; CDR3nt: TGTGCCAGTCGGACAGGGAGTCGGATATATGGCAATCAGCCCCAGCATTTT; CDR3aa: CASRTGSRIYGNQPQHF
j_gene: TRBJ1-2; abundance: -; d_gene: TRBD1; v_gene: TRBV6-1; CDR3nt: TGTGCCAGCAGTGACCCTGGACAGGAAAGCTATGGCTACACCTTC; CDR3aa: CASSDPGQESYGYTF
j_gene: TRBJ1-1; abundance: -; d_gene: -; v_gene: TRBV29-1; CDR3nt: TGCAGCGTTGGGGTTTTTGGGGGGACTGAAGCTTTCTTT; CDR3aa: CSVGVFGGTEAFF
j_gene: TRBJ1-1; abundance: -; d_gene: -; v_gene: TRBV6-6; CDR3nt: TGTGCCAGCAGTTACCAGGGGCTTGACACTGAAGCTTTCTTT; CDR3aa: CASSYQGLDTEAFF
j_gene: TRBJ2-7; abundance: -; d_gene: TRBD2; v_gene: TRBV5-6; CDR3nt: TGTGCCAGCAGCGGGGGTAGCGGGAGGTACGAGCAGTACTTC; CDR3aa: CASSGGSGRYEQYF
j_gene: TRBJ1-3; abundance: -; d_gene: -; v_gene: TRBV7-9; CDR3nt: TGTGCCAGCAGCTTATCCCCCAGCGCCACCATATATTTT; CDR3aa: CASSLSPSATIYF
j_gene: TRBJ2-1; abundance: -; d_gene: TRBD2; v_gene: TRBV29-1; CDR3nt: TGCAGCGTTGGTCCAGGGACTAGCTCCAATGAGCAGTTCTTC; CDR3aa: CSVGPGTSSNEQFF
j_gene: TRBJ2-7; abundance: -; d_gene: -; v_gene: TRBV11-1; CDR3nt: TGTGCCAGCCAAAAGTACCGGGGCTACGAGCAGTACTTC; CDR3aa: CASQKYRGYEQYF
j_gene: TRBJ2-3; abundance: -; d_gene: TRBD2; v_gene: TRBV7-9; CDR3nt: TGTGCCAGCAGCTTAGGAGGTCTAGCGGCAGATACGCAGTATTTT; CDR3aa: CASSLGGLAADTQYF
j_gene: TRBJ1-4; abundance: -; d_gene: -; v_gene: TRBV2; CDR3nt: TGTGCCAGCACTCCGGGAAGGTCGACTGAAAAACTGTTTTTT; CDR3aa: CASTPGRSTEKLFF
j_gene: TRBJ1-1; abundance: -; d_gene: TRBD1; v_gene: TRBV2; CDR3nt: TGTGCCAGCAGTGTAGGACAGGGGGCTTGGACTGAAGCTTTCTTT; CDR3aa: CASSVGQGAWTEAFF
j_gene: TRBJ2-5; abundance: -; d_gene: -; v_gene: TRBV9; CDR3nt: TGTGCCAGCAGCGCTGACAGAAAAGAGACCCAGTACTTC; CDR3aa: CASSADRKETQYF
j_gene: TRBJ2-5; abundance: few; d_gene: -; v_gene: TRBV5-4; CDR3nt: TGTGCCAGCAGCAGGGGACAAGAGACCCAGTACTTC; CDR3aa: CASSRGQETQYF
j_gene: TRBJ2-1; abundance: few; d_gene: TRBD2; v_gene: TRBV6-1; CDR3nt: TGTGCCAGCAGGGAAACTAGCGGGAGCTCCTACAATGAGCAGTTCTTC; CDR3aa: CASRETSGSSYNEQFF
j_gene: TRBJ2-3; abundance: once; d_gene: -; v_gene: TRBV7-8; CDR3nt: TGTGCCAGCAGCTTAGCGCAGGGCACAGATACGCAGTATTTT; CDR3aa: CASSLAQGTDTQYF
j_gene: TRBJ2-1; abundance: few; d_gene: -; v_gene: TRBV4-2; CDR3nt: TGTGCCAGCAGCCAAGATTTCGGGTTACCGCCGAGCTCCTACAATGAGCAGTTCTTC; CDR3aa: CASSQDFGLPPSSYNEQFF
j_gene: TRBJ2-2; abundance: -; d_gene: -; v_gene: TRBV11-2; CDR3nt: TGTGCCAGCAGCTATACCGGGACCGGGGAGCTGTTTTTT; CDR3aa: CASSYTGTGELFF
j_gene: TRBJ2-7; abundance: once; d_gene: TRBD2; v_gene: TRBV5-4; CDR3nt: TGTGCCAGCAGCTCAGTGAGCGGGAGTTCGGTAGAGCAGTACTTC; CDR3aa: CASSSVSGSSVEQYF